These 25 T cell receptor beta chains came from one sample sequenced in a study of vaccination and CD4 T cells after COVID-19. For these receptors, no antigen is known. The study sequenced cultured CD4+ T cell DNA using the Oncomine TCR Beta short-read assay. TCRdb reprocessed the PCR reads via MiXCR and lists one record per CDR3 protein. This sample has around 4,800 distinct CDR3 sequences, with under 25% found just once. As for treatment: approximately 9-day PBMC culture with coronavirus spike peptide pools or control peptides (ViraFEST assay). Specimen: CD4+ T cells from blood, cultured in vitro. The receptors derive from a human donor who had recovered from COVID-19.

By share of the sample, this clonotype is medium-sized (0.01 to 0.1%). The rearrangement links TRBV6-1 to TRBJ1-2; unclear D gene. V lost 1 base and J lost 4, with 7 bases in between. This CDR3 has 13 residues. The germline CDR1 and CDR2 sequences are MNHNS and SASEGT. The CDR3 region has the DNA TGTGCCAGCAGTGAAGGGGCCCGCTATGGCTACACCTTC. Translation: CASSEGARYGYTF.

This clonotype was counted a few times. The DNA of the CDR3 is TGTGCCAGCTCACCGGGACAGGTTAATTCACCCCTCCACTTT. This translates into CASSPGQVNSPLHF. The chain uses TRBV18 and TRBJ1-6, with TRBD1 matching 8 bases. With 3 bases clipped from V and 6 bases from J, the junction kept 1 base outside the gene matches. The CDR3 is made up of 14 amino acids. Germline CDR1 is KGHSH and CDR2 is LQKENI.

The chain has TRBV2 and TRBJ2-3, with D perhaps TRBD1 or TRBD2 (5 bases each). V was pared by 6 bases and J by 2 bases, with 12 bases between. Germline CDR1 reads SNHLY; CDR2 reads FYNNEI. The CDR3 totals 14 residues. CDR3 region: CASSPGTATDTQYF. CDR3 in DNA: TGTGCCAGCAGCCCAGGGACCGCCACAGATACGCAGTATTTT.

In this sample, this clonotype is medium-sized (0.01 to 0.1%). The junction and the germline gene differ at one end; a read error may be behind it. The V call is TRBV7-7, the J call TRBJ2-5; D is undetermined. The germline V gene has CDR1 SSHAT and CDR2 FNYEAQ (reference sequence). This CDR3 is 13 amino acids long. The CDR3 protein is CASSPHQHETQYF. CDR3 nucleotide sequence: TGTGCTAGCAGCCCCCACCAACACGAGACCCAGTACTTC.

V is TRBV4-2 and J is TRBJ2-3, with D perhaps matching TRBD1 (7 bases). Germline lookup yields CDR1 LGHNA and CDR2 YNFKEQ. Trimming stripped 2 bases from V and 2 bases from J, with 14 bases between. The CDR3 loop spans 16 amino acids. The CDR3 spells CASSQNPRGDTDTQYF. The CDR3 DNA reads TGTGCCAGCAGCCAAAATCCCAGGGGGGACACAGATACGCAGTATTTT.

The chain is built from TRBV30 and TRBJ1-5; 10 bases fit TRBD1. J gave up 7 bases and V 2 bases, and 5 bases lay outside the gene matches. Per germline, CDR1 GTSNPN and CDR2 SVGIG (reference sequence). The CDR3 is made up of 14 amino acids. The CDR3 sequence is CAWSPGTGVQPQHF. The CDR3 DNA sequence: TGTGCCTGGAGTCCCGGGACAGGGGTCCAGCCCCAGCATTTT.

Written as DNA, the CDR3 is TGTGCCAGCAGTAGAACAGGGAAAATCGACTATGGCTACACCTTC. Translated: CASSRTGKIDYGYTF. The chain uses TRBV27 and TRBJ1-2; the D gene is possibly TRBD1 (6 bases). The CDR3 has 15 residues. The germline V and J ends were trimmed by 5 bases and 3 bases, with 16 bases remaining between them. Germline V gene data show CDR1 as MNHEY and CDR2 as SMNVEV (reference sequence).

Here the CDR3 reads CASSYGIGTAQSSYNSPLHF. The CDR3 DNA is TGTGCCAGCAGTTACGGAATAGGGACAGCTCAAAGCTCCTATAATTCACCCCTCCACTTT. The J gene is TRBJ1-6, the V gene TRBV6-5; 7 bases map to TRBD1. Germline assignment: CDR1 MNHEY and CDR2 SVGAGI. The CDR3 sequence is 20 residues long. V trimming: 2 bases; J trimming: 0 bases; junction bases outside the gene matches: 13.

This clonotype has only a few counts. The chain couples TRBV7-9 to TRBJ2-1, with a weak D call TRBD2 (5 bases). Germline V CDR1 and CDR2: SEHNR, FQNEAQ (reference sequence). This CDR3 region has 15 residues. The germline V and J ends were trimmed by 4 bases and 5 bases, with 15 bases remaining between them. The CDR3 DNA follows: TGTGCCAGCAGCTATAGCGCCTACGACCACAATGAGCAGTTCTTC. Its translation: CASSYSAYDHNEQFF.

Only a few counts were recorded for this clonotype. V and J are TRBV18 and TRBJ1-6, with unresolved D. Per germline, CDR1 KGHSH and CDR2 LQKENI. There are 14 residues in the CDR3. Trimming shortened V by 0 bases and J by 10 bases, and 10 bases separated the two germline ends. The CDR3 region has the DNA TGTGCCAGCTCACCACCGGGGAGGGCCTCACCCCTCCACTTT. Translation gives CASSPPGRASPLHF.

This clonotype was found a few times. The J gene is TRBJ2-3, the V gene TRBV6-1, with 9 positions matching TRBD1. CDR1 and CDR2 from the germline V gene are MNHNS and SASEGT. The CDR3 totals 16 residues. V lost 6 bases, J lost 3 bases, and 10 bases stayed unmatched. Written as DNA, the CDR3 is TGTGCCAGCAGCCCCGTCACCGGGACAGGGACAGATACGCAGTATTTT. Residues: CASSPVTGTGTDTQYF.

A remark on this clonotype: A read error may be the cause here, since a much bigger clone is one base away. This chain uses TRBV7-2 with TRBJ1-6; no clear D. Per the germline V gene, CDR1 is SGHTA and CDR2 is FQGNSA. This CDR3 spans 12 amino acids. Here the CDR3 reads CASSLPASPLYF. CDR3 DNA sequence: TGTGCCAGCAGCCTCCCGGCTTCACCCCTCTACTTT.

The chain combines TRBV5-4 with TRBJ1-6, with D perhaps matching TRBD1 (5 bases). Per the germline V gene, CDR1 is SGHNT and CDR2 is YYREEE (reference sequence). Trimming removed 4 bases from V and 5 bases from J, with 13 bases in between. The CDR3 covers 15 residues. CDR3 in amino acids: CASSLAQGHNSPLHF. The CDR3 DNA follows: TGTGCCAGCAGCCTTGCCCAGGGACATAATTCACCCCTCCACTTT. Based on the CDR3 plus reference TRBV5-4 and TRBJ1-6, the full variable domain is ETGVTQSPTHLIKTRGQQVTLRCSSQSGHNTVSWYQQALGQGPQFIFQYYREEENGRGNFPPRFSGLQFPNYSSELNVNALELDDSALYLCASSLAQGHNSPLHFGNGTRLTVT.

The V call is TRBV19, the J call TRBJ2-5; possibly TRBD2 for D (7 bases). This CDR3 is 15 amino acids long. The germline CDR1 and CDR2 sequences are LNHDA and SQIVND (reference sequence). V lost 3 bases to trimming and J lost 1 base, with 12 bases between them. The CDR3 bases are TGTGCCAGTAGTATGGCGGGGGCCCCCCAAGAGACCCAGTACTTC. It encodes CASSMAGAPQETQYF.

V and J are TRBV6-1 and TRBJ1-2; 9 nucleotides align to TRBD1. Germline V gene lookup returns CDR1 MNHNS and CDR2 SASEGT. Losses at the gene ends were 6 bases for V and 3 bases for J; bases not matched to a gene: 8. The length of the CDR3 is 15 residues. The CDR3 here is CASRPPGQGHYGYTF. In DNA, the CDR3 is TGTGCCAGCAGACCTCCGGGACAGGGTCACTATGGCTACACCTTC.

By proportion, this clonotype is medium-sized (0.01 to 0.1%). The V and J genes are TRBV6-5 and TRBJ1-2; D gene ambiguous. Trimming left V 2 bases short and J 8 bases short, with 12 bases between. Germline V lookup: CDR1 MNHEY, CDR2 SVGAGI. CDR3 size: 13 residues. CDR3 nucleotides: TGTGCCAGCAGTTACGGCTCCCTTGGGGGCTACACCTTC. As protein: CASSYGSLGGYTF.

This clonotype is labeled as medium-sized. The chain couples TRBV29-1 to TRBJ1-2, with D possibly being TRBD1 (5 bases). Trimming removed 5 bases at V and 3 bases at J, with 16 bases between. This CDR3 has 14 amino acids. The germline V gene encodes CDR1 SQVTM and CDR2 ANQGSEA. The CDR3 nucleotides are TGCAGCGTTCGGAACGGGGGGAATGACTATGGCTACACCTTC. The encoded protein is CSVRNGGNDYGYTF.

This chain connects TRBV28 to TRBJ1-2; TRBD1 matches at 8 bases. Germline V gives CDR1 MDHEN, CDR2 SYDVKM. J lost 7 bases, V lost 3 bases, and 1 base had no gene match. This CDR3 has 12 residues. CDR3 sequence: CASSLTGVGYTF. CDR3 DNA: TGTGCCAGCAGTTTGACAGGGGTTGGCTACACCTTC.

V usage is TRBV3-1 and J usage is TRBJ1-2; TRBD1 matches at 9 bases. CDR1 LGHDT and CDR2 YNNKEL come from the germline V gene (reference sequence). V dropped 4 bases and J dropped 7; count of bases not matched to a gene: 4. There are 13 residues in the CDR3. DNA of the CDR3: TGTGCCAGCAGCCCACAGGGGGCAGGTGGCTACACCTTC. This encodes CASSPQGAGGYTF.

The genes are TRBV18 and TRBJ2-1, with 11 bases matching TRBD2. Germline CDR1 and CDR2: KGHSH and LQKENI. With V trimmed by 3 bases and J by 8 bases, 6 bases remained unmatched. The CDR3 contains 15 residues. This CDR3 reads CASSPTSGAGDEQFF. The DNA for the CDR3 is TGTGCCAGCTCACCGACTAGCGGGGCGGGTGATGAGCAGTTCTTC.

The chain joins TRBV12-3 or TRBV12-4 to TRBJ2-7, with D perhaps matching TRBD2 (5 bases). The CDR3 has 12 residues. The ends were cut back, 7 bases at V and 5 bases at J, with 12 bases in the middle. The CDR3 DNA reads as TGTGCCAGCAACATCCCGGGGAACGAGCAGTACTTC. Amino acid sequence: CASNIPGNEQYF.

This chain uses TRBV30 with TRBJ1-2, with D possibly being TRBD1 (6 bases). Germline V gives CDR1 GTSNPN, CDR2 SVGIG (reference sequence). The CDR3 totals 15 residues. Trimming removed 0 bases at V and 4 bases at J, with 15 bases between. For the CDR3, the DNA is TGTGCCTGGAGTGTACCAACAGGGAGCCCCTATGGCTACACCTTC. Translation gives CAWSVPTGSPYGYTF.

The CDR3 region is CASRGTGAYEQYF. As DNA, the CDR3 is TGTGCCAGCCGTGGGACAGGAGCCTACGAGCAGTACTTC. The chain is built from TRBV27 and TRBJ2-7, with TRBD1 matching 8 bases. The V segment lost 8 bases and the J segment 2 bases; nucleotides outside the gene matches: 5. CDR3 length equals 13 residues. Germline CDR1 MNHEY, CDR2 SMNVEV (reference sequence).

This clonotype is termed medium-sized. This rearrangement joins TRBV5-1 to TRBJ2-3; 10 positions agree with TRBD1. Germline lookup yields CDR1 SGHRS and CDR2 YFSETQ. This CDR3 region has 15 residues. V was clipped by 0 bases and J by 4 bases; unmatched bases: 2. The CDR3 bases are TGCGCCAGCAGCTTGGGGGACAGGGGATCAGATACGCAGTATTTT. Residues: CASSLGDRGSDTQYF.

This clonotype was observed a few times. The CDR3 coding sequence is TGTGCCAGCAGCTCGGACGGGGACGTCAGCACAGATACGCAGTATTTT. This gives the protein CASSSDGDVSTDTQYF. V usage is TRBV7-3 and J usage is TRBJ2-3, with D perhaps being TRBD1 or TRBD2 (5 bases each). The CDR3 spans 16 residues. V was clipped by 4 bases and J by 0 bases, with 14 bases between them. CDR1 and CDR2 from the germline V gene are SGHTA and FQGTGA.